This TCR beta chain was documented in a study of identical twins. This CDR3 has 14 residues. Trimming took off 1 base at V and 6 bases at J, with 9 bases between the two ends. Germline V lookup: CDR1 SGHDN, CDR2 FVKESK. Study-level points and caveats: Out-of-frame TCR alpha sharing in monozygotic twins exceeded recombination model predictions.

One entry per CDR3 protein results from TCRdb running MiXCR on the 5' RACE reads. The sample holds approximately 490,000 distinct CDR3 sequences, about a fifth seen once. For this clonotype: As yet, its antigen is unknown.

Another study also made use of these data, one on yellow fever vaccine responses in identical twins.

The TCR comes from a young woman in good health. The chain is built from TRBV14 and TRBJ2-2; the D is unclear. The sequenced material came from CD4+ T cells sorted from blood. CDR3 loop: CASSQVGSAGELFF. CDR3 nucleotide sequence: TGTGCCAGCAGCCAAGTAGGGTCCGCCGGGGAGCTGTTTTTT.